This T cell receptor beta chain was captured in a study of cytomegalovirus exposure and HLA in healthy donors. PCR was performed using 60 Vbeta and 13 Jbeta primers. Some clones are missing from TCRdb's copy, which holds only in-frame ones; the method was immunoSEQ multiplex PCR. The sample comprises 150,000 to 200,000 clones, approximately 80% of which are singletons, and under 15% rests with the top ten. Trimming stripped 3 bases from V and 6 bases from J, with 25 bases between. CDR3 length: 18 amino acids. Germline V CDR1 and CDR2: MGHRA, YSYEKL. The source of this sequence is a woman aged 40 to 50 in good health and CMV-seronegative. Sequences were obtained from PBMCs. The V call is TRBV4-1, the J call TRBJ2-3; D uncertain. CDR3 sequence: CASSHTIVTKDRFDTQYF. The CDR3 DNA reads TGCGCCAGCAGCCACACTATAGTTACAAAGGATCGGTTCGATACGCAGTATTTT.